These 14 T cell receptor beta chains were all obtained from the same sample, sequenced in a study of Ad26.COV2.S vaccination and SARS-CoV-2 variants. As to treatment: over 15 received Ad26.COV2.S at low or high dose, single or two shots; 5 received placebo; per-sample allocation not given. Repertoires come from day 63 after the first vaccine or placebo injection. Here immunoSEQ multiplex PCR was the method, and the copy in TCRdb shows in-frame clones only, minus some. The data show hundreds of thousands of clones, around 87% seen once. The input for sequencing was peripheral blood, taken in a trial of Ad26.COV2.S vaccine versus placebo. Receptors originate from a person aged 18-60 years who received the Ad26.COV2.S COVID-19 vaccine or a placebo.

This clone occurred once. The chain employs TRBV5-1 and TRBJ1-1; 7 nucleotides match TRBD1. V lost 0 bases, J lost 4 bases, and 12 bases stayed unmatched. This CDR3 spans 17 amino acids. Germline-derived CDR1 and CDR2 are SGHRS and YFSETQ. As DNA, the CDR3 is TGCGCCAGCAGCTTGGAGTTTAGGGGGCGTTGGTCCACTGAAGCTTTCTTT. It encodes CASSLEFRGRWSTEAFF.

The chain combines TRBV30 with TRBJ1-4; unclear D gene. Trimming shortened V by 7 bases and J by 2 bases, and 11 bases separated the two germline ends. The CDR3 is made up of 13 amino acids. Germline CDR1 reads GTSNPN; CDR2 reads SVGIG (reference sequence). For the CDR3, the DNA is TGTGCCTTACAGTGGGCGACTAATGAAAAACTGTTTTTT. Translated, it gives CALQWATNEKLFF.

This chain uses TRBV2 with TRBJ1-6; a weak D match, TRBD1 (5 bases). CDR1 SNHLY and CDR2 FYNNEI come from the germline V gene. The CDR3 contains 14 residues. V was trimmed by 3 bases and J by 9 bases, leaving 12 bases between them. The CDR3 protein is CASSDSVRGSPLHF. CDR3 nucleotide sequence: TGTGCCAGCAGTGACTCCGTGAGGGGTTCACCCCTCCACTTT.

The V gene is TRBV7-6, the J gene TRBJ2-2; 7 positions agree with TRBD2. Unmatched junction bases numbered 14, after V lost 7 bases and J lost 0 bases. The CDR3 extends over 18 amino acids. CDR1 and CDR2 from the germline V gene are SGHVS and FNYEAQ. CDR3 DNA sequence: TGTGCCAGCAAACTCGGCTCGGGGGGAGACGCGAACACCGGGGAGCTGTTTTTT. It specifies CASKLGSGGDANTGELFF.

The chain carries TRBV3-1 (or the pseudogene TRBV3-2) and TRBJ1-1; the D is unclear. There are 15 residues in the CDR3. The germline gives CDR1 LGHDT, CDR2 YNNKEL (reference sequence). V was cut by 4 bases and J by 1 base, with 13 bases left in between. CDR3 residues: CASSPDTDGNTEAFF. CDR3 sequence (DNA): TGTGCCAGCAGCCCTGATACGGACGGGAACACTGAAGCTTTCTTT.

The V call is TRBV18, the J call TRBJ1-1, with TRBD1 as a possible D gene (5 bases). Trimming stripped 6 bases from V and 1 base from J, with 15 bases between. The CDR3 is 15 amino acids. CDR1 and CDR2 from the germline V gene are KGHSH and LQKENI. The CDR3 spells CASSQGSGQNTEAFF. CDR3 sequence (DNA): TGTGCCAGCTCCCAAGGGTCAGGGCAGAACACTGAAGCTTTCTTT.

The chain has TRBV5-4 and TRBJ2-7; 9 nucleotides align to TRBD1. The CDR3 runs to 14 residues. Germline V gene sequence: CDR1 SGHNT, CDR2 YYREEE (reference sequence). The V and J ends lost 4 bases and 0 bases, in that order; junction bases with no gene match: 2. The CDR3 spells CASSTDRGSYEQYF. In nucleotides, the CDR3 is TGTGCCAGCAGCACGGACAGGGGCTCCTACGAGCAGTACTTC.

The chain is built from TRBV19 and TRBJ2-6, with a tentative D call TRBD1 (7 bases). Germline-derived CDR1 and CDR2 are LNHDA and SQIVND (reference sequence). Trimming stripped 5 bases from V and 0 bases from J, with 14 bases between. The CDR3 spans 17 residues. The CDR3 coding sequence is TGTGCCAGTAGTGGGCGGGACAGCAGCTCTGGGGCCAACGTCCTGACTTTC. Its protein product is CASSGRDSSSGANVLTF.

The V gene is TRBV29-1, the J gene TRBJ1-3; D is undetermined. Between the trimmed V and J ends, which lost 4 bases and 3 bases, there was a span of 13 bases. Germline CDR1 and CDR2: SQVTM and ANQGSEA. This CDR3 region has 14 residues. In DNA, the CDR3 is TGCAGCGTTGGGACCCTAGCTGGTGGAAACACCATATATTTT. The encoded protein is CSVGTLAGGNTIYF.

The chain uses TRBV6-1 and TRBJ2-7, with a possible D match to TRBD1 (5 bases). Germline-derived CDR1 and CDR2 are MNHNS and SASEGT. Trimming took 3 bases from V and 0 from J, leaving 15 bases between them. CDR3 length: 16 amino acids. CDR3 region: CASSEKSTVGSYEQYF. The CDR3 DNA follows: TGTGCCAGCAGTGAGAAGTCGACAGTGGGCTCCTACGAGCAGTACTTC.

CDR3 protein: CASSGRPGQGSNEQFF. Here the CDR3 DNA reads TGTGCCAGCAGCGGGCGACCGGGACAGGGGTCCAATGAGCAGTTCTTC. The chain joins TRBV5-4 to TRBJ2-1; 10 bases agree with TRBD1. CDR1 SGHNT and CDR2 YYREEE come from the germline V gene (reference sequence). The V gene end was trimmed by 4 bases and the J gene end by 6 bases; junction bases not matched to a gene: 10. The CDR3 loop spans 16 amino acids.

The rearrangement uses TRBV25-1 and TRBJ1-6; 11 bases line up with TRBD1. The V segment lost 10 bases and the J segment 7 bases; nucleotides outside the gene matches: 12. Germline loops: CDR1 MGHDK, CDR2 SYGVNS. The CDR3 contains 16 residues. CDR3 in amino acids: CATSGTGGHRNSPLHF. The CDR3 DNA follows: TGTGCCACCTCCGGGACAGGGGGGCATCGAAATTCACCCCTCCACTTT. Looking up the rest from reference TRBV25-1 and TRBJ1-6 gives the full variable domain: EADIYQTPRYLVIGTGKKITLECSQTMGHDKMYWYQQDPGMELHLIHYSYGVNSTEKGDLSSESTVSRIRTEHFPLTLESARPSHTSQYLCATSGTGGHRNSPLHFGNGTRLTVT.

The rearrangement joins TRBV25-1 to TRBJ2-1; TRBD1 might be the D (5 bases). Looked up from germline, CDR1 is MGHDK and CDR2 is SYGVNS. The CDR3 totals 13 residues. With 6 bases removed from V and 4 bases from J, the gap between germline ends came to 10 bases. CDR3 DNA: TGTGCCAGCAGAGGTGACAGTTACAATGAGCAGTTCTTC. Translation: CASRGDSYNEQFF.

This clone has a count of ten or more. The chain employs TRBV30 and TRBJ1-6; tentatively, D is TRBD1 (5 bases). CDR1 and CDR2 from the germline V gene are GTSNPN and SVGIG (reference sequence). V dropped 0 bases and J dropped 3 bases, with 15 bases sitting between them. The CDR3 is 17 residues long. The DNA for the CDR3 is TGTGCCTGGAGTGTTCCCCTTAGGGGTCTCTATAATTCACCCCTCCACTTT. This sequence encodes CAWSVPLRGLYNSPLHF.